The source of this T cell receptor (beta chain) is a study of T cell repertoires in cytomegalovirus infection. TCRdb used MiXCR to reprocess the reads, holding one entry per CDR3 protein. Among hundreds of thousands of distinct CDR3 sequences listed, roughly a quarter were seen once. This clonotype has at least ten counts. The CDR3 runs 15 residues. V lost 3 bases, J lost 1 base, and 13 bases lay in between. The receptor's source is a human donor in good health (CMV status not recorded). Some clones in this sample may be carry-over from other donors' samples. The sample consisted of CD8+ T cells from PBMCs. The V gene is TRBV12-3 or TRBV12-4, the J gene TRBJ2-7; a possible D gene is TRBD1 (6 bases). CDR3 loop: CASSFHRVESYEQYF. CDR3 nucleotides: TGTGCCAGCAGTTTCCACAGGGTAGAATCCTACGAGCAGTACTTC.